The 14 T cell receptor beta chains in this list originate from one sample, sequenced in a study of PD-1 blockade in classical Hodgkin lymphoma. Data came from immunoSEQ multiplex PCR; TCRdb stores just in-frame clones and leaves some out. The table includes around 57,000 clones, roughly nine tenths detected once. Time point: cycle 4 day 1 (C4D1), after 5 to 7 weeks of nivolumab. There was relapse after autologous stem cell transplantation in every patient, and there was variation in brentuximab vedotin exposure. The sample here was peripheral blood mononuclear cells (PBMCs), taken before the fourth cycle of nivolumab. The receptors stem from a human donor with classical Hodgkin lymphoma.

The genes are TRBV28 and TRBJ2-7, with D perhaps matching TRBD1 or TRBD2 (5 bases each). The germline V and J ends were trimmed by 6 bases and 1 base, with 16 bases remaining between them. The length of the CDR3 is 15 residues. Germline values: CDR1 MDHEN, CDR2 SYDVKM. The CDR3 protein is CASSDTGTVSYEQYF. The CDR3 nucleotides read TGTGCCAGCAGCGACACCGGGACCGTATCCTACGAGCAGTACTTC.

This rearrangement joins TRBV2 to TRBJ1-5; 12 nucleotides agree with TRBD1. Per germline, CDR1 SNHLY and CDR2 FYNNEI. The CDR3 is made up of 15 amino acids. V lost 6 bases, J lost 6 bases, and 6 bases stayed unmatched. CDR3 loop: CASREGTGGGQPQHF. The DNA of the CDR3 is TGTGCCAGCAGGGAGGGGACAGGGGGCGGTCAGCCCCAGCATTTT. The full variable domain, with the rest looked up from reference TRBV2 and TRBJ1-5, is EPEVTQTPSHQVTQMGQEVILRCVPISNHLYFYWYRQILGQKVEFLVSFYNNEISEKSEIFDDQFSVERPDGSNFTLKIRSTKLEDSAMYFCASREGTGGGQPQHFGDGTRLSIL.

V is TRBV28 and J is TRBJ2-7; D might be TRBD1 (5 bases). Germline V gene data show CDR1 as MDHEN and CDR2 as SYDVKM. Trimming shortened V by 2 bases and J by 4 bases, and 12 bases separated the two germline ends. This CDR3 region has 14 residues. CDR3 amino acids: CASSLQGRRYEQYF. The CDR3 DNA follows: TGTGCCAGCAGTTTACAGGGTCGGCGTTACGAGCAGTACTTC.

The rearrangement links TRBV6-1 to TRBJ2-3; no reliable D call. CDR1 and CDR2 (germline): MNHNS, SASEGT. Trimming pared 3 bases from V and 2 bases from J, leaving 12 bases between. The CDR3 has 15 residues. The CDR3 reads CASSERTGSTDTQYF. The CDR3 DNA reads TGTGCCAGCAGTGAGAGGACCGGATCCACAGATACGCAGTATTTT.

This chain links TRBV19 with TRBJ1-5; D may be TRBD1 (6 bases). This CDR3 is 18 amino acids long. Germline V gene data show CDR1 as LNHDA and CDR2 as SQIVND (reference sequence). Trimming removed 7 bases from V and 7 bases from J, with 29 bases in between. The DNA of the CDR3 is TGTGCCAGTACTCTGCCCCACGACAGGAAGGTGGGAAAACAGCCCCAGCATTTT. Protein product: CASTLPHDRKVGKQPQHF.

The V call is TRBV28, the J call TRBJ1-3; unclear D gene. Germline CDR1 and CDR2: MDHEN and SYDVKM. The CDR3 sequence is 15 residues long. Trimming removed 7 bases at V and 0 bases at J, with 13 bases between. The DNA of the CDR3 is TGTGCCAGCAAACCCCCAGGCTCCTCTGGAAACACCATATATTTT. Its protein product is CASKPPGSSGNTIYF.

The rearrangement joins TRBV5-4 to TRBJ2-7; D possibly corresponds to TRBD1 (6 bases). Germline CDR1 reads SGHNT; CDR2 reads YYREEE (reference sequence). CDR3 length: 15 residues. Trimming took 0 bases from V and 4 from J, leaving 14 bases between them. CDR3 region: CASSLAGGDTYEQYF. CDR3 in DNA: TGTGCCAGCAGCTTGGCCGGTGGGGACACGTACGAGCAGTACTTC.

The chain joins TRBV7-9 to TRBJ2-2, with D uncertain. The germline V gene has CDR1 SEHNR and CDR2 FQNEAQ (reference sequence). This CDR3 spans 14 amino acids. The V end lost 1 base, the J end lost 5 bases, and 8 bases lay between the germline ends. CDR3 nucleotides: TGTGCCAGCAGCTTAGGTTTAGAAACCGGGGAGCTGTTTTTT. Its protein product is CASSLGLETGELFF.

The chain links TRBV2 to TRBJ2-1, with D unclear. CDR3 length: 14 residues. Germline V gene data show CDR1 as SNHLY and CDR2 as FYNNEI. V was pared by 3 bases and J by 0 bases, with 6 bases between. CDR3 DNA: TGTGCCAGCAGTGACGGTAACTCCTACAATGAGCAGTTCTTC. This translates into CASSDGNSYNEQFF.

This clone is a singleton in its sample. The gene calls are TRBV29-1 and TRBJ2-3; 11 bases line up with TRBD2. CDR1 and CDR2 (germline): SQVTM, ANQGSEA. CDR3 length: 16 amino acids. The ends lost 5 bases at V and 7 bases at J; junction bases unmatched: 14. The CDR3 sequence is CSVRGTSGGQVNTQYF. The CDR3 nucleotides read TGCAGCGTTAGGGGGACTAGCGGCGGACAGGTGAATACGCAGTATTTT.

This clone has only a few counts. The chain joins TRBV15 to TRBJ1-3, with TRBD1 matching 9 bases. V lost 5 bases and J lost 0; bases outside the gene matches: 8. The CDR3 extends over 17 amino acids. In germline, CDR1 is LNHNV, CDR2 YYDKDF (reference sequence). The CDR3 loop is CATSLAAGQGSGNTIYF. CDR3 DNA sequence: TGTGCCACCAGCCTAGCAGCGGGACAGGGCTCTGGAAACACCATATATTTT.

The chain employs TRBV28 and TRBJ2-7, with 9 nucleotides matching TRBD2. CDR1 is MDHEN and CDR2 is SYDVKM in the germline V gene. J gave up 2 bases and V 4 bases, and 12 bases lay outside the gene matches. CDR3 length: 17 amino acids. This CDR3 reads CASSSLAGPSPPYEQYF. As DNA, the CDR3 is TGTGCCAGCAGTTCACTAGCGGGCCCCTCCCCCCCCTACGAGCAGTACTTC.

The V call is TRBV6-1, the J call TRBJ2-2; 8 bases map to TRBD2. Trimming cost V 6 bases and J 4 bases; bases outside gene matches: 4. The V gene's germline CDR1 is MNHNS and CDR2 SASEGT. This CDR3 has 14 amino acids. As DNA, the CDR3 is TGTGCCAGCAGCGGACTAGCCACCACCGGGGAGCTGTTTTTT. It translates to CASSGLATTGELFF.

This clone was detected a few times. The chain carries TRBV19 and TRBJ1-6, with D unclear. The CDR3 extends over 14 amino acids. Trimming left V 9 bases short and J 5 bases short, with 14 bases between. Germline CDR1 is LNHDA and CDR2 is SQIVND (reference sequence). As DNA, the CDR3 is TGTGCCAGCTCCGCGGGAGGGCATAATTCACCCCTCCACTTT. Residues: CASSAGGHNSPLHF.